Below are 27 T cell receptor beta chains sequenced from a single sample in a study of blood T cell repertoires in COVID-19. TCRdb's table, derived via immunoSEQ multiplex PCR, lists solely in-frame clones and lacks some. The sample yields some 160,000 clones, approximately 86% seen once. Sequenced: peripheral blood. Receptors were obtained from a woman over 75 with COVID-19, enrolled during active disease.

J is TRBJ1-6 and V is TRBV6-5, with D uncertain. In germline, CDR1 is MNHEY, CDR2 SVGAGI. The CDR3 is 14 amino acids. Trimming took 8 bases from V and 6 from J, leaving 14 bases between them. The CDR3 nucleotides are TGTGCCAGCGCCCCGTGGCAGGCTAATTCACCCCTCCACTTT. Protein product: CASAPWQANSPLHF.

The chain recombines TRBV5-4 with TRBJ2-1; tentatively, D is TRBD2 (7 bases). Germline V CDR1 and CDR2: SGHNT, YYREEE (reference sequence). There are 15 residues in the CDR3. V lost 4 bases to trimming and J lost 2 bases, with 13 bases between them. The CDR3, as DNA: TGTGCCAGCAGCACAAAGGGGGGGCCCTACAATGAGCAGTTCTTC. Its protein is CASSTKGGPYNEQFF.

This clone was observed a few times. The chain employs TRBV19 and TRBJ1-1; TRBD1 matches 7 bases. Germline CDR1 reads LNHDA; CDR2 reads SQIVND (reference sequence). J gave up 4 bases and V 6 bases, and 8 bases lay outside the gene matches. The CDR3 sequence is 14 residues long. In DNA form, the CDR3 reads TGTGCCAGTAGGTATTCGGGACAGAGCACTGAAGCTTTCTTT. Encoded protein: CASRYSGQSTEAFF.

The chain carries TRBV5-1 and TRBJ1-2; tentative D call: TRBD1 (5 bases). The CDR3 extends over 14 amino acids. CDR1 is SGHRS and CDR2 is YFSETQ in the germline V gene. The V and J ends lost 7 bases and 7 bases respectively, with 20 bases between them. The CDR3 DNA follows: TGCGCCAGCGGACCCGCGGGGGGTTATGGTGGCTACACCTTC. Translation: CASGPAGGYGGYTF.

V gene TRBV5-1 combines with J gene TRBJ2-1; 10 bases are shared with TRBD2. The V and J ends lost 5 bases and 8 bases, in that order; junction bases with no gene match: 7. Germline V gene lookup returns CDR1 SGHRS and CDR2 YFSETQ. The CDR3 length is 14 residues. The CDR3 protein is CASRISGGAHEQFF. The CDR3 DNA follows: TGCGCCAGCAGAATCAGCGGGGGGGCCCATGAGCAGTTCTTC. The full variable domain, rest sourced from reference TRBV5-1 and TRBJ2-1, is KAGVTQTPRYLIKTRGQQVTLSCSPISGHRSVSWYQQTPGQGLQFLFEYFSETQRNKGNFPGRFSGRQFSNSRSEMNVSTLELGDSALYLCASRISGGAHEQFFGPGTRLTVL.

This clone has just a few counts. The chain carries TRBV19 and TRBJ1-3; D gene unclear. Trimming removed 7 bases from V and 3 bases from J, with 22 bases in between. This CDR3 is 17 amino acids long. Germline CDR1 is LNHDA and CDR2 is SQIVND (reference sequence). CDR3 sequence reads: CASNTHGSGGGGNTIYF. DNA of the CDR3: TGTGCCAGTAACACCCACGGATCCGGAGGAGGTGGAAACACCATATATTTT.

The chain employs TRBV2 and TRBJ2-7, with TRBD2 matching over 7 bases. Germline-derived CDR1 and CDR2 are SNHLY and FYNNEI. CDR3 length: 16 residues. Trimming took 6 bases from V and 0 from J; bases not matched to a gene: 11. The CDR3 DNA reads TGTGCCAGCAGATCTTGGCGGGAGATGAGCTCCTACGAGCAGTACTTC. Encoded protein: CASRSWREMSSYEQYF.

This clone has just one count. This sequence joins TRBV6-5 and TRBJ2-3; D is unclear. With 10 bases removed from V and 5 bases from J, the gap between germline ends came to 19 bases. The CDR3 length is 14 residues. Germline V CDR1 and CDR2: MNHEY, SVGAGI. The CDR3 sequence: CATATVLSQDTQYF. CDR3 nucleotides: TGTGCCACGGCAACAGTCCTCTCCCAAGATACGCAGTATTTT.

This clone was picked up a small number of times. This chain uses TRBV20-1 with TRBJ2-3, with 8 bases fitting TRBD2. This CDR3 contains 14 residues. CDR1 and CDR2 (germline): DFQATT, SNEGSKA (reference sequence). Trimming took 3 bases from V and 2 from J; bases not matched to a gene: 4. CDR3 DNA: TGCAGTGCTAGTCGGACTAGCCTCACAGATACGCAGTATTTT. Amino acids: CSASRTSLTDTQYF.

The DNA of the CDR3 is TGCCGGGGGGAGGGCTACACCTTC. Its translation: CRGEGYTF. The V and J genes are TRBV20-1 and TRBJ1-2; maybe TRBD1 (5 bases). Per germline, CDR1 DFQATT and CDR2 SNEGSKA (reference sequence). This CDR3 region has 8 residues.

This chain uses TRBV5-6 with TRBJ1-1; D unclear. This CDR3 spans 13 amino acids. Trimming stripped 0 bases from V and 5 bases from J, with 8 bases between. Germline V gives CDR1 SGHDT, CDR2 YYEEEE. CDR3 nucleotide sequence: TGTGCCAGCAGCTTGGGAGGGTTGACTGAAGCTTTCTTT. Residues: CASSLGGLTEAFF.

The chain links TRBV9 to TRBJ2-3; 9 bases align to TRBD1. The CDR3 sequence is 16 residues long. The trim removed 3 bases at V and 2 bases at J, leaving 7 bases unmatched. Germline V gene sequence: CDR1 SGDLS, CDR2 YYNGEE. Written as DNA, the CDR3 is TGTGCCAGCAGCGCGTCCGGGACAGGGATCACAGATACGCAGTATTTT. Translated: CASSASGTGITDTQYF.

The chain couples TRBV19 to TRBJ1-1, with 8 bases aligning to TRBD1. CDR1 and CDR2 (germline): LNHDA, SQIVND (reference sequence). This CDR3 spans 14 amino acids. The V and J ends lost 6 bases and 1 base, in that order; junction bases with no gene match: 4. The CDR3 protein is CASRDRVRNTEAFF. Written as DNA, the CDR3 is TGTGCCAGTAGGGACAGGGTTCGGAACACTGAAGCTTTCTTT. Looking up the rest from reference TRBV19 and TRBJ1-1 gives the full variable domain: DGGITQSPKYLFRKEGQNVTLSCEQNLNHDAMYWYRQDPGQGLRLIYYSQIVNDFQKGDIAEGYSVSREKKESFPLTVTSAQKNPTAFYLCASRDRVRNTEAFFGQGTRLTVV.

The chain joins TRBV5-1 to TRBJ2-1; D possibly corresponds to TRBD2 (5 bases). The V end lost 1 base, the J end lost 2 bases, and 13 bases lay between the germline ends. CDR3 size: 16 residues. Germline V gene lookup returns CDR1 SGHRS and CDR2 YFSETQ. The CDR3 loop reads CASSLQAGKTYNEQFF. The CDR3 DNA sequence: TGCGCCAGCAGCTTGCAGGCGGGTAAAACCTACAATGAGCAGTTCTTC.

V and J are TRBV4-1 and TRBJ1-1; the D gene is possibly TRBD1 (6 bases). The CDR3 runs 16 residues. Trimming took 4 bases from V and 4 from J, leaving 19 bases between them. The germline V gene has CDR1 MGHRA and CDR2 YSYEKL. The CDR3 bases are TGCGCCAGCAGCCTTACTATCCTCAGGGGTTCCACTGAAGCTTTCTTT. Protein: CASSLTILRGSTEAFF.

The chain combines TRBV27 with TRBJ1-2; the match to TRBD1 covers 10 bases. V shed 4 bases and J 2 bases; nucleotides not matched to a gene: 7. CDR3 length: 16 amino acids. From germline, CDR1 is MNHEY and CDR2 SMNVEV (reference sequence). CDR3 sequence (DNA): TGTGCCAGCAGTTCCAGGCGGACAGGGGGAAACTATGGCTACACCTTC. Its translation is CASSSRRTGGNYGYTF.

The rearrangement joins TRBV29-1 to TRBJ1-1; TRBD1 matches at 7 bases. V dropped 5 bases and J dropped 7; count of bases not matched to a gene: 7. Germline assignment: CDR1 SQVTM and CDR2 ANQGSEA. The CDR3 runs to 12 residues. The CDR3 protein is CSVTGQVDEAFF. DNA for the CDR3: TGCAGCGTTACCGGACAGGTGGATGAAGCTTTCTTT.

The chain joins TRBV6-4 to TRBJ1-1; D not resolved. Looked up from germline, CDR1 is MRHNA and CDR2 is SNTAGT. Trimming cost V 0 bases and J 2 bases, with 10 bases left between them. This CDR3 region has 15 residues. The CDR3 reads CASSDSRRGNTEAFF. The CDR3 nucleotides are TGTGCCAGCAGTGACTCGAGGCGGGGAAACACTGAAGCTTTCTTT.

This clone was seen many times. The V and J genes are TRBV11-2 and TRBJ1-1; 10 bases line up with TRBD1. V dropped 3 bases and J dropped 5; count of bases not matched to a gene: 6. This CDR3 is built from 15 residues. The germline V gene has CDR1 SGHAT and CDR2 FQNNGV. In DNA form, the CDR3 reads TGTGCCAGCAGCTTTACCGGGACAGGGGCTACTGAAGCTTTCTTT. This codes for CASSFTGTGATEAFF.

The DNA of the CDR3 is TGTGCCAGCAGCCCGGGACAGAGCTATAATTCACCCCTCCACTTT. Encoded protein: CASSPGQSYNSPLHF. The V call is TRBV28, the J call TRBJ1-6, with 7 bases fitting TRBD1. This CDR3 has 15 amino acids. Germline V gene data show CDR1 as MDHEN and CDR2 as SYDVKM. Trimming cost V 6 bases and J 3 bases; bases outside gene matches: 5.

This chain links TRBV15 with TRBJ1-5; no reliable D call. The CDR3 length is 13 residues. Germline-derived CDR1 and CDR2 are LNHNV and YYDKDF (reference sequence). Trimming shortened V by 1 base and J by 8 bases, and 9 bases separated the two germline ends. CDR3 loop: CATSRGLGEPQHF. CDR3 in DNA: TGTGCCACCAGCAGAGGTCTCGGGGAGCCCCAGCATTTT.

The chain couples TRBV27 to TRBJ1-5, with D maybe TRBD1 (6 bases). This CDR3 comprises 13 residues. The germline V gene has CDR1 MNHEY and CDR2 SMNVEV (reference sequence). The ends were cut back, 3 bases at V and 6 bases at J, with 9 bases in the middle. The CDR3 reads CASSFNRAQPQHF. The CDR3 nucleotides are TGTGCCAGCAGTTTTAACAGGGCTCAGCCCCAGCATTTT.

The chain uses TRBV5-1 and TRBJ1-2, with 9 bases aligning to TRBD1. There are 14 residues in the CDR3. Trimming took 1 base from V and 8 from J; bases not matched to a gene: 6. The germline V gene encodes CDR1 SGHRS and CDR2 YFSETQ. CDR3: CASSLNRDRVGYTF. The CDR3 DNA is TGCGCCAGCAGCTTGAATCGGGACAGGGTGGGCTACACCTTC.

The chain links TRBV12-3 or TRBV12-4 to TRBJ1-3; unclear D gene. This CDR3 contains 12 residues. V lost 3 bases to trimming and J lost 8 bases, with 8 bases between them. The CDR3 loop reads CASSFTSDTIYF. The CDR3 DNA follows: TGTGCCAGCAGTTTTACGAGTGACACCATATATTTT.

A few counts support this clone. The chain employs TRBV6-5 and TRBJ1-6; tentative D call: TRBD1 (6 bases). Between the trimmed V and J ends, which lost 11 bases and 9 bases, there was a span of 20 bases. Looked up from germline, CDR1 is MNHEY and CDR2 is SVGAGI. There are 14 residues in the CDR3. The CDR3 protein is CAAAPGQTFSPLHF. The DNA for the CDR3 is TGTGCCGCAGCTCCGGGACAAACTTTTTCACCCCTCCACTTT.

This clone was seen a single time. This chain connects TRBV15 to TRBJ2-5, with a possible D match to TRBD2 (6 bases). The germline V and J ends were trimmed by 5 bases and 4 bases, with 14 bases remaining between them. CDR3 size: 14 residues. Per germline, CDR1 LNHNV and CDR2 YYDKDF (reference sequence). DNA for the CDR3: TGTGCCACCAGCCCCGCGGGGTTCGGAGAGACCCAGTACTTC. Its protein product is CATSPAGFGETQYF.

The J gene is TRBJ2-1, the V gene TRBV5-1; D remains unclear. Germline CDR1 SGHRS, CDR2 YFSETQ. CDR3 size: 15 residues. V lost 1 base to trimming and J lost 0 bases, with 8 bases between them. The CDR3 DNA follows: TGCGCCAGCAGCTTGAGCGATAGCTCCTACAATGAGCAGTTCTTC. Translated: CASSLSDSSYNEQFF.